This TCR beta chain was captured by sequencing in a study of neurological immune-mediated disorders. Study results and limitations: Healthy controls had more TCR clonal expansion than multiple sclerosis, which showed the least, whereas HTLV-1-associated myelopathy showed the most.

Synthesis of cDNA used 5'RACE (with 10-nucleotide random UMIs). TCRdb redid the calling of the 5' RACE reads with MiXCR, one entry per CDR3 protein. The profile shows more than 25,000 distinct CDR3 sequences, about 4.1% of them singletons. This clonotype showed up many times. Its specificity is not known. V was clipped by 6 bases and J by 4 bases; unmatched bases: 14. Germline V gene data show CDR1 as DFQATT and CDR2 as SNEGSKA (reference sequence). The CDR3 has 17 amino acids. The sample was CD4+ T cells from blood. The V gene is TRBV20-1, the J gene TRBJ2-1; 11 bases agree with TRBD1. This sequence originates from a woman aged 35 to 49 in good health. The CDR3 coding sequence is TGCAGTGCCGGGGACAGGGGGGCTAGGATACGATACAATGAGCAGTTCTTC. Encoded protein: CSAGDRGARIRYNEQFF.